This TCR beta chain stems from a study of cytotoxic CD8 clonotypes in ibrutinib-treated CLL. Comments on this clone: Its antigen is as yet unknown.

The CDR3 sequence is 13 residues long. Trimming pared 3 bases from V and 0 bases from J, leaving 8 bases between. Looked up from germline, CDR1 is SQVTM and CDR2 is ANQGSEA. The protocol was immunoSEQ multiplex PCR, while the TCRdb copy is restricted to in-frame clones and leaves out a portion. The profile shows 120,000 to 150,000 clones, 70% to 80% of them singletons. Findings of the study overall: The public clonotypes identified were infrequent and showed contraction or stability on treatment.

The material sequenced was PBMCs, taken after 12 months of ibrutinib treatment. The genes are TRBV29-1 and TRBJ1-1; D is possibly TRBD1 (6 bases). The sequence was obtained from a human donor with chronic lymphocytic leukemia. This CDR3 reads CSVERTVNTEAFF. In DNA form, the CDR3 reads TGCAGCGTTGAGCGGACAGTGAACACTGAAGCTTTCTTT.